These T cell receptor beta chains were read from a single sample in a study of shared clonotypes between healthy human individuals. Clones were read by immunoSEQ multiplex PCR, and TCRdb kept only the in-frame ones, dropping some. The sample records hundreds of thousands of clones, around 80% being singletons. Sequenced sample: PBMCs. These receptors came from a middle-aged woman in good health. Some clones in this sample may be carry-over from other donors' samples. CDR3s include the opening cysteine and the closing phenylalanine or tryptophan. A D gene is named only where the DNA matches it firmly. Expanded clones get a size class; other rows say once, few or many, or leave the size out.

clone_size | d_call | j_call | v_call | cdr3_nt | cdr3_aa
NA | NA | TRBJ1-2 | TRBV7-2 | TGTGCCAGCAGCTCGCCAGGGTACCGGGATGGCTACACCTTC | CASSSPGYRDGYTF
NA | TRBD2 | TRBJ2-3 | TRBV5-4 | TGTGCCAGCAGCACCACCGGGACTAGCGTGGATACGCAGTATTTT | CASSTTGTSVDTQYF
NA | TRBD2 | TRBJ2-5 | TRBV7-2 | TGTGCCAGCAGACCCGGGACTAGCGAGGGGGAGACCCAGTACTTC | CASRPGTSEGETQYF
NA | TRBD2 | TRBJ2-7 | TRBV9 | TGTGCCAGCAGCGCAGGACTAGCGGGCCCCCCTCAGTACTTC | CASSAGLAGPPQYF
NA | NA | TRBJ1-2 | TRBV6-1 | TGTGCCAGCAGTGAAGGGGGATTCCTGAGTGGAGGCTACACCTTC | CASSEGGFLSGGYTF
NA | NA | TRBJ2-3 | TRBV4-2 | TGTGCCAGCAGCCAAGATCCTGGAGCTGTCGGCTCGTCGGGCACAGATACGCAGTATTTT | CASSQDPGAVGSSGTDTQYF
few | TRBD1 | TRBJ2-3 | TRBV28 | TGTGCCAGCAGTCCGCCGGACAGGCGCACAGATACGCAGTATTTT | CASSPPDRRTDTQYF
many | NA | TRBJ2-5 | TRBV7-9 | TGTGCCAGCAGCCGCAACGGGTGGGAGACCCAGTACTTC | CASSRNGWETQYF
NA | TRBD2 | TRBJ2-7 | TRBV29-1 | TGCAGCGCGATAGGCGGGACTAGCGAATACGAGCAGTACTTC | CSAIGGTSEYEQYF
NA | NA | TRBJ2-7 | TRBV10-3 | TGTGCCATCAGTGACAGGTACGAGCAGTACTTC | CAISDRYEQYF
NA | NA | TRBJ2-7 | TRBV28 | TGTACCAGCAGTTCCCCGGGACTTCCCTACGAGCAGTACTTC | CTSSSPGLPYEQYF
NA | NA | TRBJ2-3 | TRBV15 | TGTGCCACCAGCAGAGATGTCGGAAGCACAGATACGCAGTATTTT | CATSRDVGSTDTQYF
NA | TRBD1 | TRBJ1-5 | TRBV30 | TGTGCCTGGAGTCTGAGGCCCGTCGGGACAGCGTGGGGACCCCAGCATTTT | CAWSLRPVGTAWGPQHF
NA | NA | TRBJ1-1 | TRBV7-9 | TGTGCCAGCAGCTCCCGCCTTCTCGAAGCTTTCTTT | CASSSRLLEAFF
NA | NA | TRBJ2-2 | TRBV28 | TGTGCCAGCAGGGGCTCAGGCAGGGGTTCCGGGGAGCTGTTTTTT | CASRGSGRGSGELFF
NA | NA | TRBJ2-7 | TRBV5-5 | TGTGCCAGCAGCCGCACCCTGAACAACGAGCAGTACTTC | CASSRTLNNEQYF
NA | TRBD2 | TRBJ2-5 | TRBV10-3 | TGTGCCATCAGTGACCCGGGGGGGGAGGAGACCCAGTACTTC | CAISDPGGEETQYF
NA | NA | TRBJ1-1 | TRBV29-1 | TGCAGCGTTGACTTGCTGGGCACTGAAGCTTTCTTT | CSVDLLGTEAFF
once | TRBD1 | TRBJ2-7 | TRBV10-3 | TGTGCCATCAGTGGGTGGACTTCGGACAGGTCCTACGAGCAGTACTTC | CAISGWTSDRSYEQYF
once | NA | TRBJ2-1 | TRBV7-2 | TGTGCCAGCAGCTCTAGGGACTTCCACAATGAGCAGTTCTTC | CASSSRDFHNEQFF
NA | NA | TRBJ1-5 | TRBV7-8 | TGTGCCAGCAGCTTAGAAAGCAATCAGCCCCAGCATTTT | CASSLESNQPQHF
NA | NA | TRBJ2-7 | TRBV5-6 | TGTGCCAGCAGCGACAGGACCTCCTACGAGCAGTACTTC | CASSDRTSYEQYF
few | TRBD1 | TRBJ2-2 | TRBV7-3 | TGTGCCAGCGCCCAGGGGGCGAACACCGGGGAGCTGTTTTTT | CASAQGANTGELFF
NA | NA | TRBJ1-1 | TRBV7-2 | TGTGCCAGCAGCTCAGGACGGGGAGTGGGGTTCTGGGAAGCTTTCTTT | CASSSGRGVGFWEAFF
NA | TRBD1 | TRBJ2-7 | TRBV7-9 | TGTGCCAGCAGCCACCCTCCCGGGACAGGGACCGCCGAGCAGTACTTC | CASSHPPGTGTAEQYF
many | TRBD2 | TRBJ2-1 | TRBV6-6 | TGTGCCAGCAGCTTAGCGGGAGACTACAATGAGCAGTTCTTC | CASSLAGDYNEQFF
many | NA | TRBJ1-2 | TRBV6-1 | TGTGCCAGCAGGGCCGGGCCAGAGATGGATGGCTACACCTTC | CASRAGPEMDGYTF
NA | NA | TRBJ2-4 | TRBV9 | TGTGCCAGCAGCGTAGGCGAGGGTGGACTAGCCAAAAACATTCAGTACTTC | CASSVGEGGLAKNIQYF
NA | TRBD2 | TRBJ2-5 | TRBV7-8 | TGTGCCAGCAGCCCTGACGGGGAGGGAGTGGCCCAGTACTTC | CASSPDGEGVAQYF
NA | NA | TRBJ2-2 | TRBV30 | TGTGCCTGGAGGACACCCCTCGAGTCCGGGGAGCTGTTTTTT | CAWRTPLESGELFF
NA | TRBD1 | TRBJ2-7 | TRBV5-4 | TGTGCCAGCAGCCCCGCCTGGGACAGAAAGTACGAGCAGTACTTC | CASSPAWDRKYEQYF
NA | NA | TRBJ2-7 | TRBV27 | TGTGCCAGCAGTTTACTGAGCAGGGTTGAGGGGGGGCAGTACTTC | CASSLLSRVEGGQYF
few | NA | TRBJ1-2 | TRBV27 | TGTGCCAGCAGTCCCAAGGACCGCTATGGCTACACCTTC | CASSPKDRYGYTF
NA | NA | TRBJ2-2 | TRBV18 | TGTGCCAGCTCACCTTCTGGGTCCGGGGAGCTGTTTTTT | CASSPSGSGELFF
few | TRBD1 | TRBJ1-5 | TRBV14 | TGTGCCAGCAGCCCTCCCGGACAGGGGAATCAGCCCCAGCATTTT | CASSPPGQGNQPQHF
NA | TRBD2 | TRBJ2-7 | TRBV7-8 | TGTGCCAGCAGCTTCAGGACTAGCGGGAGAAACGAGCAGTACTTC | CASSFRTSGRNEQYF
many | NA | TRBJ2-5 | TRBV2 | TGTGCCAGCGGGAAGGGGTCCCGGGACCAAGGGGAGACCCAGTACTTC | CASGKGSRDQGETQYF
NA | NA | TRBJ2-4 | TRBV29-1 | TGCAGCGCCCGACCTCTAGCCAAAAACATTCAGTACTTC | CSARPLAKNIQYF
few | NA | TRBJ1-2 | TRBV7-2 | TGTGCCAGCAGCTTAGGACGGGAATCGTATGGCTACACCTTC | CASSLGRESYGYTF
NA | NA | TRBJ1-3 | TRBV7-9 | TGTGCCAGCAGCTTCTTCGACCGCCGATCTGGAAACACCATATATTTT | CASSFFDRRSGNTIYF
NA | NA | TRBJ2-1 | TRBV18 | TGTGCCAGCGGTGACGGCCTAACCTACAATGAGCAGTTCTTC | CASGDGLTYNEQFF
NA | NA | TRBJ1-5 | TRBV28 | TGTGCCAGCAGAGCCGAACAGCCTCAGCCCCAGCATTTT | CASRAEQPQPQHF
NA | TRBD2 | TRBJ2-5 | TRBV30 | TGTGCCTGGAGTGCAGGCGCGGCGGGAGTGGGAGAGACCCAGTACTTC | CAWSAGAAGVGETQYF